The 27 T cell receptor beta chains presented below share a single source sample, sequenced in a study of T-cell memory formation after mild COVID-19. A single record per CDR3 protein comes from TCRdb applying MiXCR to the 5' RACE reads. The repertoire holds roughly 160,000 distinct CDR3 sequences, with 10% to 15% as singletons. Sequences were obtained from PBMCs or a T cell subset sorted from them (not recorded which). These receptors were obtained from a man aged 18 to 30 who had mild COVID-19 (a few samples of this study predate the infection). Cell type and time point are not known.

This sequence joins TRBV7-8 and TRBJ2-5; possibly TRBD2 for D (5 bases). The CDR3 runs to 14 residues. CDR1 and CDR2 from the germline V gene are SGHVS and FQNEAQ. Deletions cut 5 bases from V and 2 bases from J, with 12 bases between. CDR3 sequence reads: CASSALGEQETQYF. CDR3 bases: TGTGCCAGCAGCGCGCTCGGGGAACAAGAGACCCAGTACTTC. Supplemented by reference TRBV7-8 and TRBJ2-5, the full variable domain reads GAGVSQSPRYKVAKRGQDVALRCDPISGHVSLFWYQQALGQGPEFLTYFQNEAQLDKSGLPSDRFFAERPEGSVSTLKIQRTQQEDSAVYLCASSALGEQETQYFGPGTRLLVL.

The chain links TRBV20-1 to TRBJ2-5; tentatively, D is TRBD1 (6 bases). CDR1 and CDR2 from the germline V gene are DFQATT and SNEGSKA (reference sequence). This CDR3 spans 13 amino acids. Deletions cut 5 bases from V and 4 bases from J, with 14 bases between. Here the CDR3 DNA reads TGCAGTGCTCCTACAGGGTCTCTAGAGACCCAGTACTTC. Encoded protein: CSAPTGSLETQYF.

In its sample, this clonotype was seen a few times. The chain uses TRBV6-6 and TRBJ2-1, with D perhaps assigned TRBD1 or TRBD2 (5 bases each). Germline values: CDR1 MNHNY, CDR2 SVGAGI (reference sequence). V lost 7 bases and J 2 bases, leaving 15 bases between the germline ends. The CDR3 runs 15 residues. The CDR3 loop reads CASTSGKGTYNEQFF. The DNA of the CDR3 is TGTGCCAGCACCTCCGGGAAGGGGACCTACAATGAGCAGTTCTTC.

This chain joins TRBV23-1 and TRBJ1-4, with 7 bases fitting TRBD1. TRBV23-1 counts as an open reading frame of uncertain function. Trimming at V came to 7 bases and at J to 5 bases, leaving 10 bases not matched to a gene. This CDR3 contains 15 residues. Written as DNA, the CDR3 is TGCGCCAGCACCGGGACAGCCGCACCGAATGAAAAACTGTTTTTT. As protein: CASTGTAAPNEKLFF.

The gene calls are TRBV3-1 and TRBJ2-5; D call uncertain. CDR3 size: 11 residues. Germline V gene lookup returns CDR1 LGHDT and CDR2 YNNKEL (reference sequence). V gave up 0 bases and J gave up 6 bases, with 2 bases separating them. The CDR3 sequence is CASSQEKTQYF. The CDR3 coding sequence is TGTGCCAGCAGCCAAGAAAAGACCCAGTACTTC.

This chain links TRBV9 with TRBJ2-7; D is possibly TRBD1 (5 bases). V lost 4 bases and J lost 0, with 14 bases in between. The CDR3 is 15 amino acids. CDR1 SGDLS and CDR2 YYNGEE come from the germline V gene. The CDR3 reads CASSPGVDSSYEQYF. The CDR3 DNA sequence: TGTGCCAGCAGCCCCGGTGTAGACAGCTCCTACGAGCAGTACTTC. Complete variable domain (other parts from reference TRBV9 and TRBJ2-7): DSGVTQTPKHLITATGQRVTLRCSPRSGDLSVYWYQQSLDQGLQFLIQYYNGEERAKGNILERFSAQQFPDLHSELNLSSLELGDSALYFCASSPGVDSSYEQYFGPGTRLTVT.

This chain links TRBV7-2 with TRBJ1-5; D is uncertain. From germline, CDR1 is SGHTA and CDR2 FQGNSA. V lost 3 bases and J 5 bases, leaving 8 bases between the germline ends. CDR3 length: 13 amino acids. CDR3 in amino acids: CASSFDQYQPQHF. CDR3 sequence (DNA): TGTGCCAGCAGCTTTGACCAGTATCAGCCCCAGCATTTT. Supplemented by reference TRBV7-2 and TRBJ1-5, the full variable domain reads GAGVSQSPSNKVTEKGKDVELRCDPISGHTALYWYRQSLGQGLEFLIYFQGNSAPDKSGLPSDRFSAERTGGSVSTLTIQRTQQEDSAVYLCASSFDQYQPQHFGDGTRLSIL.

This clonotype came up a few times. The V and J genes are TRBV25-1 and TRBJ2-7; possibly TRBD1 for D (5 bases). Per germline, CDR1 MGHDK and CDR2 SYGVNS. V dropped 6 bases and J dropped 5 bases, with 8 bases sitting between them. CDR3 length equals 11 residues. DNA of the CDR3: TGTGCCAGCAGGGGCAGGGACGAGCAGTACTTC. This encodes CASRGRDEQYF.

The chain employs TRBV14 and TRBJ2-1; either TRBD1 or TRBD2 may fit D (5 bases each). This CDR3 is 15 amino acids long. Trimming took 4 bases from V and 3 from J, leaving 13 bases between them. The germline CDR1 and CDR2 sequences are SGHDN and FVKESK. The CDR3 loop is CASSPSGGIYNEQFF. Here the CDR3 DNA reads TGTGCCAGCAGCCCGAGTGGGGGTATCTACAATGAGCAGTTCTTC.

The table lists this clonotype with a few counts. This rearrangement joins TRBV5-4 to TRBJ2-7, with a possible D match to TRBD1 (6 bases). The CDR3 length is 14 residues. Per the germline V gene, CDR1 is SGHNT and CDR2 is YYREEE (reference sequence). V dropped 4 bases and J dropped 0 bases, with 11 bases sitting between them. Written as DNA, the CDR3 is TGTGCCAGCAGCGGGGGCCCCCTCTCCTACGAGCAGTACGTC. Translation: CASSGGPLSYEQYV.

In its sample, this clonotype was seen a few times. The chain is built from TRBV30 and TRBJ2-5; tentatively, D is TRBD2 (6 bases). With 8 bases removed from V and 5 bases from J, the gap between germline ends came to 15 bases. The germline CDR1 and CDR2 sequences are GTSNPN and SVGIG (reference sequence). The CDR3 is made up of 12 amino acids. CDR3: CARSSVGETQYF. Here the CDR3 DNA reads TGTGCCAGATCTAGCGTGGGGGAGACCCAGTACTTC.

The chain joins TRBV20-1 to TRBJ2-5; TRBD2 agrees at 9 bases. The CDR3 extends over 15 amino acids. After removal of 6 bases from V and 1 base from J, the junction contained 9 bases not matched to a gene. Germline CDR1 reads DFQATT; CDR2 reads SNEGSKA (reference sequence). Here the CDR3 reads CSADEAGGPQETQYF. The CDR3 DNA reads as TGCAGTGCCGATGAAGCGGGGGGCCCCCAAGAGACCCAGTACTTC.

This clonotype was recorded a few times. V and J are TRBV7-6 and TRBJ1-2; 8 bases fit TRBD1. V shed 6 bases and J 6 bases; nucleotides not matched to a gene: 9. The length of the CDR3 is 14 residues. Germline CDR1 is SGHVS and CDR2 is FNYEAQ. CDR3 protein: CASSLDPGGNGYTF. The CDR3 DNA sequence: TGTGCCAGCAGTTTGGACCCAGGGGGCAATGGCTACACCTTC.

This clonotype was counted only a few times. This sequence joins TRBV29-1 and TRBJ1-5, with TRBD1 matching over 8 bases. Germline-derived CDR1 and CDR2 are SQVTM and ANQGSEA. The CDR3 covers 13 residues. The ends lost 6 bases at V and 6 bases at J; junction bases unmatched: 7. For the CDR3, the DNA is TGCAGCGTCGGGACAGGCGTAGGTCAGCCCCAGCATTTT. It encodes CSVGTGVGQPQHF. Combining the CDR3 with reference TRBV29-1 and TRBJ1-5 gives the whole variable domain SAVISQKPSRDICQRGTSLTIQCQVDSQVTMMFWYRQQPGQSLTLIATANQGSEATYESGFVIDKFPISRPNLTFSTLTVSNMSPEDSSIYLCSVGTGVGQPQHFGDGTRLSIL.

The chain combines TRBV7-9 with TRBJ1-3, with D hard to call. Trimming removed 5 bases at V and 4 bases at J, with 15 bases between. Germline V CDR1 and CDR2: SEHNR, FQNEAQ (reference sequence). The CDR3 extends over 15 amino acids. CDR3 region: CASSHARVLGNTIYF. The CDR3 DNA follows: TGTGCCAGCAGCCACGCCCGGGTTTTGGGAAACACCATATATTTT.

There are a few counts of this clonotype. This rearrangement joins TRBV15 to TRBJ2-1, with D possibly being TRBD2 (6 bases). Germline V lookup: CDR1 LNHNV, CDR2 YYDKDF (reference sequence). This CDR3 region has 16 residues. V was cut by 5 bases and J by 2 bases, with 16 bases left in between. The CDR3 DNA reads TGTGCCACCAGCGCCCACGGGGGTGATCCCTACAATGAGCAGTTCTTC. Its protein is CATSAHGGDPYNEQFF.

The V call is TRBV4-1, the J call TRBJ2-4; D is possibly TRBD1 or TRBD2 (5 bases each). Trimming took off 8 bases at V and 2 bases at J, with 22 bases between the two ends. This CDR3 has 17 residues. Looked up from germline, CDR1 is MGHRA and CDR2 is YSYEKL. As DNA, the CDR3 is TGCGCCAGCGCTTCCCCGGGGCAGGGAATGTCCAAAAACATTCAGTACTTC. Translation gives CASASPGQGMSKNIQYF.

The chain employs TRBV12-3 or TRBV12-4 and TRBJ2-6, with unresolved D. Trimming left V 4 bases short and J 0 bases short, with 7 bases between. The CDR3 contains 15 residues. CDR3 amino acids: CASSSGTSGANVLTF. In DNA form, the CDR3 reads TGTGCCAGCAGTTCAGGAACCTCTGGGGCCAACGTCCTGACTTTC.

This clonotype was counted at least ten times. The chain has TRBV5-1 and TRBJ2-1, with D possibly matching TRBD2 (6 bases). The CDR3 loop spans 14 amino acids. Germline V lookup: CDR1 SGHRS, CDR2 YFSETQ. The germline V and J ends were trimmed by 1 base and 8 bases, with 13 bases remaining between them. The CDR3 sequence: CASSLQGGFYEQFF. In nucleotides, the CDR3 is TGCGCCAGCAGCTTGCAGGGAGGTTTCTATGAGCAGTTCTTC.

This clonotype was counted a few times. The chain recombines TRBV5-1 with TRBJ2-3, with TRBD2 matching over 8 bases. V lost 0 bases to trimming and J lost 2 bases; unmatched junction nucleotides: 11. Germline CDR1 reads SGHRS; CDR2 reads YFSETQ. CDR3 length: 18 residues. CDR3 DNA sequence: TGCGCCAGCAGCTTGGGAAACGGGGGGGCCGGGGACACAGATACGCAGTATTTT. Amino acids: CASSLGNGGAGDTDTQYF.

The chain couples TRBV7-9 to TRBJ2-3; no clear D gene. The CDR3 is 13 residues long. Per the germline V gene, CDR1 is SEHNR and CDR2 is FQNEAQ (reference sequence). V was shortened by 1 base and J by 6 bases, with 8 bases between the two germline ends. The CDR3 bases are TGTGCCAGCAGCTTAGGGAAGCTCGATACGCAGTATTTT. As protein: CASSLGKLDTQYF. The full variable domain, its missing parts supplied by reference TRBV7-9 and TRBJ2-3, is DTGVSQNPRHKITKRGQNVTFRCDPISEHNRLYWYRQTLGQGPEFLTYFQNEAQLEKSRLLSDRFSAERPKGSFSTLEIQRTEQGDSAMYLCASSLGKLDTQYFGPGTRLTVL.

This sequence joins TRBV7-2 and TRBJ1-5, with D perhaps TRBD1 (5 bases). CDR3 length equals 16 residues. From germline, CDR1 is SGHTA and CDR2 FQGNSA. Trimming shortened V by 5 bases and J by 7 bases, and 21 bases separated the two germline ends. This CDR3 is CASSPPGLAGRQPQHF. The CDR3 nucleotides are TGTGCCAGCAGCCCCCCCGGGTTGGCAGGGAGACAGCCCCAGCATTTT.

V is TRBV7-8 and J is TRBJ1-1; perhaps TRBD1 as D (5 bases). V lost 4 bases, J lost 7 bases, and 22 bases lay in between. This CDR3 spans 16 amino acids. In germline, CDR1 is SGHVS, CDR2 FQNEAQ. The CDR3 DNA follows: TGTGCCAGCAGCTCGGGCCCCGGACGGACAAGCAGTGAAGCTTTCTTT. Protein: CASSSGPGRTSSEAFF.

The chain carries TRBV6-5 and TRBJ2-3; 8 bases map to TRBD2. The ends lost 1 base at V and 3 bases at J; junction bases unmatched: 6. Germline V CDR1 and CDR2: MNHEY, SVGAGI. The CDR3 length is 16 residues. CDR3 sequence: CASSYFGGAGTDTQYF. For the CDR3, the DNA is TGTGCCAGCAGTTACTTCGGGGGGGCCGGGACAGATACGCAGTATTTT.

This clonotype appeared once. A clone one base away is much larger, so this may be a read error. The chain carries TRBV12-3 or TRBV12-4 and TRBJ1-2; a possible D gene is TRBD1 (6 bases). CDR3 size: 12 residues. The germline V and J ends were trimmed by 6 bases and 4 bases, with 9 bases remaining between them. CDR3 residues: CASSPGVYGYTF. CDR3 bases: TGTGCCAGCAGCCCAGGGGTCTATGGCTACACCTTC.

This clonotype was seen ten or more times. J is TRBJ1-1 and V is TRBV6-1, with TRBD1 as a possible D gene (5 bases). Trimming took off 8 bases at V and 1 base at J, with 11 bases between the two ends. The CDR3 sequence is 13 residues long. Germline V gene lookup returns CDR1 MNHNS and CDR2 SASEGT. CDR3 residues: CASVQVRNTEAFF. The CDR3 coding sequence is TGTGCCAGCGTACAGGTCCGGAACACTGAAGCTTTCTTT.

V is TRBV6-5 and J is TRBJ2-5; TRBD1 or TRBD2 may be the D gene (6 bases each). The CDR3 consists of 13 residues. V lost 6 bases to trimming and J lost 4 bases, with 12 bases between them. Germline CDR1 and CDR2: MNHEY and SVGAGI. The CDR3 is CASRSWGAETQYF. CDR3 nucleotide sequence: TGTGCCAGCAGATCTTGGGGGGCAGAGACCCAGTACTTC.